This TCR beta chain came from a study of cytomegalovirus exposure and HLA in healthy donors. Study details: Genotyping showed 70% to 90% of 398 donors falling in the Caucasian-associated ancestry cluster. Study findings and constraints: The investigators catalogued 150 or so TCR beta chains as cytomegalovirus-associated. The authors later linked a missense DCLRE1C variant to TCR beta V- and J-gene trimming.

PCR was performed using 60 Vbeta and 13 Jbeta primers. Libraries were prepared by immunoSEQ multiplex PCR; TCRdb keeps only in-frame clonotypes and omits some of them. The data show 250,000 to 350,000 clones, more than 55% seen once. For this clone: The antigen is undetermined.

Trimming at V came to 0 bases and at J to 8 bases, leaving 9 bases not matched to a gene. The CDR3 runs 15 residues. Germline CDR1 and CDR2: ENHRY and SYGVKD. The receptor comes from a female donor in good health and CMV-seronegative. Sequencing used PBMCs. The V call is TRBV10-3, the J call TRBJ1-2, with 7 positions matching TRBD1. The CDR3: CAISESDKRGRGYTF. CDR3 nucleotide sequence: TGTGCCATCAGTGAGTCGGATAAGAGGGGGCGAGGCTACACCTTC.